Detailed here is one TCR beta chain. This sample stems from a study of blood T cell repertoires in COVID-19. On the study more broadly: Samples came from the United States, Italy and Spain, spanning acute and convalescent COVID-19.

The CDR3 consists of 13 residues. The germline CDR1 and CDR2 sequences are MNHEY and SVGAGI. Trimming removed 2 bases at V and 7 bases at J, with 11 bases between. Measured with immunoSEQ multiplex PCR; TCRdb has only the in-frame clones, and not every one. The table records under 150,000 clones, roughly 80% of them present only once. Material for sequencing was peripheral blood. This sequence originates from a man aged 50-60 years with acute or convalescent COVID-19. This chain uses TRBV6-5 with TRBJ1-1; D not certain. In nucleotides, the CDR3 is TGTGCCAGCAGTTACCGGCGGGGAGATGAAGCTTTCTTT. This sequence encodes CASSYRRGDEAFF.